A selection of T cell receptor beta chains follows, all from one sample in a study of blood T cell repertoires in COVID-19. This table comes from immunoSEQ multiplex PCR, and its TCRdb copy is limited to in-frame clones, with some not included. The table includes around 70,000 clones, approximately 86% detected once. The sample consisted of peripheral blood. The source is a human donor in a cohort sampled during active COVID-19. Each CDR3 is given with its conserved first and last residue. The D gene is left open where the match is weak. Clone size is not always given. Where it is, it says once, few, many or a class for expanded clones.

d_gene: TRBD1; v_gene: TRBV7-8; j_gene: TRBJ1-5; abundance: -; CDR3aa: CASSLGQGLNQPQHF
d_gene: -; v_gene: TRBV3-1/TRBV3-2; j_gene: TRBJ2-5; abundance: -; CDR3aa: CASSLRGAETQYF
d_gene: -; v_gene: TRBV7-2; j_gene: TRBJ1-2; abundance: -; CDR3aa: CASKPDPGVYGYTF
d_gene: -; v_gene: TRBV5-1; j_gene: TRBJ1-3; abundance: -; CDR3aa: CASSEDSSGNTIYF
d_gene: -; v_gene: TRBV6-2/TRBV6-3; j_gene: TRBJ1-5; abundance: -; CDR3aa: CASSWGRNQPQHF
d_gene: TRBD1; v_gene: TRBV28; j_gene: TRBJ2-1; abundance: -; CDR3aa: CASSLGGQGVYNEQFF
d_gene: -; v_gene: TRBV6-4; j_gene: TRBJ2-7; abundance: -; CDR3aa: CASSYHWSYEQYF
d_gene: TRBD2; v_gene: TRBV10-3; j_gene: TRBJ2-3; abundance: -; CDR3aa: CAIRGSGGTTDTQYF
d_gene: -; v_gene: TRBV9; j_gene: TRBJ2-1; abundance: once; CDR3aa: CASSLLRGEQFF
d_gene: -; v_gene: TRBV7-2; j_gene: TRBJ2-7; abundance: -; CDR3aa: CASSQTGVSYEQYF
d_gene: -; v_gene: TRBV5-1; j_gene: TRBJ2-6; abundance: -; CDR3aa: CASSEVSGANVLTF
d_gene: TRBD1; v_gene: TRBV24-1; j_gene: TRBJ2-3; abundance: -; CDR3aa: CATSDYLGTGEDTQYF
d_gene: -; v_gene: TRBV30; j_gene: TRBJ2-7; abundance: -; CDR3aa: CAWSRGYEQYF
d_gene: TRBD1; v_gene: TRBV9; j_gene: TRBJ2-5; abundance: once; CDR3aa: CASSVAGQGVETQYF
d_gene: -; v_gene: TRBV5-1; j_gene: TRBJ1-6; abundance: -; CDR3aa: CASKDIDNSPLHF
d_gene: -; v_gene: TRBV30; j_gene: TRBJ1-3; abundance: -; CDR3aa: CAWTERNTIYF
d_gene: -; v_gene: TRBV6-5; j_gene: TRBJ2-7; abundance: -; CDR3aa: CASSPQRMGGYEQYF
d_gene: TRBD2; v_gene: TRBV4-3; j_gene: TRBJ2-1; abundance: -; CDR3aa: CASSQDVAGISYNEQFF
d_gene: -; v_gene: TRBV6-4; j_gene: TRBJ2-6; abundance: -; CDR3aa: CASKGSGANVLTF
d_gene: -; v_gene: TRBV4-1; j_gene: TRBJ1-5; abundance: -; CDR3aa: CASSGQLNQPQHF
d_gene: -; v_gene: TRBV16; j_gene: TRBJ1-2; abundance: -; CDR3aa: CASSWGQGRGYTF
d_gene: -; v_gene: TRBV6-5; j_gene: TRBJ2-3; abundance: -; CDR3aa: CASSSEVAQYF
d_gene: TRBD1; v_gene: TRBV18; j_gene: TRBJ2-3; abundance: -; CDR3aa: CASSPRTGEADTQYF
d_gene: -; v_gene: TRBV11-3; j_gene: TRBJ1-6; abundance: -; CDR3aa: CASSRVGGTYNSPLHF
d_gene: -; v_gene: TRBV19; j_gene: TRBJ1-5; abundance: -; CDR3aa: CASSIDPVQPQHF
d_gene: TRBD2; v_gene: TRBV10-1; j_gene: TRBJ2-3; abundance: -; CDR3aa: CASRWTGTSERVDTQYF
d_gene: -; v_gene: TRBV6-5; j_gene: TRBJ2-5; abundance: -; CDR3aa: CASSVGTPGWETQYF
d_gene: TRBD1; v_gene: TRBV7-2; j_gene: TRBJ2-3; abundance: -; CDR3aa: CASSLAMGQGAQDTQYF
d_gene: -; v_gene: TRBV21-1; j_gene: TRBJ2-1; abundance: once; CDR3aa: CASSKGRQDNEQFF
d_gene: -; v_gene: TRBV11-2; j_gene: TRBJ2-7; abundance: -; CDR3aa: CASSLETRGEQYF
d_gene: -; v_gene: TRBV30; j_gene: TRBJ2-7; abundance: once; CDR3aa: CAQGRESYEQYF
d_gene: -; v_gene: TRBV2; j_gene: TRBJ1-5; abundance: -; CDR3aa: CASSGAGFNQPQHF
d_gene: -; v_gene: TRBV5-1; j_gene: TRBJ2-3; abundance: -; CDR3aa: CASSLGGPGTQYF
d_gene: -; v_gene: TRBV13; j_gene: TRBJ1-3; abundance: -; CDR3aa: CASSLFSSSGNTIYF
d_gene: TRBD2; v_gene: TRBV4-1; j_gene: TRBJ2-1; abundance: -; CDR3aa: CASSQLDMGLAGNNEQFF
d_gene: -; v_gene: TRBV28; j_gene: TRBJ1-1; abundance: -; CDR3aa: CASSPGVIIPEAFF
d_gene: -; v_gene: TRBV6-2/TRBV6-3; j_gene: TRBJ1-4; abundance: once; CDR3aa: CASSPEEGSAEKLFF
d_gene: -; v_gene: TRBV4-3; j_gene: TRBJ1-2; abundance: once; CDR3aa: CASSQEAVKFYGYTF
d_gene: -; v_gene: TRBV20-1; j_gene: TRBJ1-1; abundance: -; CDR3aa: CSAREPPGAFF
d_gene: TRBD2; v_gene: TRBV10-3; j_gene: TRBJ2-3; abundance: -; CDR3aa: CATRGGLNTDTQYF
d_gene: TRBD2; v_gene: TRBV3-1/TRBV3-2; j_gene: TRBJ2-3; abundance: -; CDR3aa: CASSQVPSGGADTQYF
d_gene: -; v_gene: TRBV6-1; j_gene: TRBJ1-5; abundance: -; CDR3aa: CASSEGAGNQPQHF
d_gene: -; v_gene: TRBV3-1/TRBV3-2; j_gene: TRBJ1-2; abundance: -; CDR3aa: CASSQETTGYGYTF
d_gene: -; v_gene: TRBV10-3; j_gene: TRBJ2-3; abundance: -; CDR3aa: CAIRAVSTDTQYF
d_gene: TRBD1; v_gene: TRBV2; j_gene: TRBJ2-5; abundance: -; CDR3aa: CASSELGRGPETQYF
d_gene: TRBD2; v_gene: TRBV5-1; j_gene: TRBJ2-3; abundance: -; CDR3aa: CASSLTSGATDTQYF
d_gene: TRBD1; v_gene: TRBV7-2; j_gene: TRBJ1-1; abundance: -; CDR3aa: CASSLRQGVAEAFF
d_gene: TRBD1; v_gene: TRBV19; j_gene: TRBJ2-5; abundance: -; CDR3aa: CASSGTGGRQETQYF
d_gene: -; v_gene: TRBV11-2; j_gene: TRBJ1-4; abundance: -; CDR3aa: CASSPRGNEKLFF
d_gene: -; v_gene: TRBV12-3/TRBV12-4; j_gene: TRBJ2-5; abundance: -; CDR3aa: CASSWGETQYF
d_gene: TRBD2; v_gene: TRBV19; j_gene: TRBJ2-7; abundance: -; CDR3aa: CASQRGGSIDEQYF
d_gene: -; v_gene: TRBV5-5; j_gene: TRBJ1-2; abundance: -; CDR3aa: CASSLNSGGGYTF
d_gene: -; v_gene: TRBV30; j_gene: TRBJ2-1; abundance: -; CDR3aa: CAWSVGGYNEQFF
d_gene: -; v_gene: TRBV18; j_gene: TRBJ1-2; abundance: -; CDR3aa: CASSPRPEGEGYTF
d_gene: TRBD1; v_gene: TRBV6-5; j_gene: TRBJ1-6; abundance: -; CDR3aa: CASRSGQGAPLHF
d_gene: TRBD1; v_gene: TRBV30; j_gene: TRBJ2-3; abundance: once; CDR3aa: CAWSPPLFTGATTDTQYF